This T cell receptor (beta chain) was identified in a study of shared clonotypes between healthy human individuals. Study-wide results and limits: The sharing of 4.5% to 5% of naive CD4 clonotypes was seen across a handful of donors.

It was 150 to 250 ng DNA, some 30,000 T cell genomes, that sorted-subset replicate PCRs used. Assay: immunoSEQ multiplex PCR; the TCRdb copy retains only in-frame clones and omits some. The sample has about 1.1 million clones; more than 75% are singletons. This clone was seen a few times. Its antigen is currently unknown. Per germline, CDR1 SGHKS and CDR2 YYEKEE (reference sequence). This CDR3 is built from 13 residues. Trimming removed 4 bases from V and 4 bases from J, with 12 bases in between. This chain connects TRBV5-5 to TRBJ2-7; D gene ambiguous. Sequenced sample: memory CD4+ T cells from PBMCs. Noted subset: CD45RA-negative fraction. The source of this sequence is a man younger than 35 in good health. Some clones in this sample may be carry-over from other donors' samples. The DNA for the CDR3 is TGTGCCAGCAGCCCCTCGGTAAGGTACGAGCAGTACTTC. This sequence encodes CASSPSVRYEQYF.